This TCR beta chain was captured in a study of blood T cells in healthy people across ages. Findings and caveats of the study: A roughly linear age-dependent decrease characterized TCR beta diversity per million T cells. Higher diversity, along with more naive CD4+ cells, distinguished long-lived donors from aged donors.

Using a J-beta primer mix together with a sample-barcoded 5' primer, a second PCR was run for roughly 6 to 12 cycles. All cDNA molecules were each tagged by a template-switch adaptor with 12 random nucleotides. TCRdb used MiXCR to reprocess the 5' RACE reads, holding one entry per CDR3 protein. The table records under 1,000,000 distinct CDR3 sequences, around 45% of them present only once. Points on this clonotype: Its antigen remains unidentified.

This CDR3 is built from 12 residues. V gave up 3 bases and J gave up 11 bases, with 12 bases separating them. This chain joins TRBV12-3 or TRBV12-4 and TRBJ2-3; D unclear. Sample: blood. The TCR comes from an elderly man in good health. The CDR3 region is CASSFKGIKQYF. The CDR3 region has the DNA TGTGCCAGCAGTTTTAAGGGAATCAAGCAGTATTTT.